This is a list of T cell receptor beta chains from one sample in a study of cytomegalovirus exposure and HLA in healthy donors. TCRdb's copy holds only in-frame clones and misses some; the assay was immunoSEQ multiplex PCR. The sample includes approximately 100,000 clones, 79% of them seen just once. Sequences were obtained from PBMCs. These receptors were taken from a female donor in good health and CMV-seropositive. The CDR3 runs from the conserved cysteine through the conserved F or W. D genes are given only for firm matches. Expanded clones get a size class; other rows say once, few or many, or leave the size out.

D gene | J gene | CDR3 length | V gene | clone size | CDR3 DNA | CDR3 protein
TRBD2 | TRBJ2-5 | 18 | TRBV5-4 | . | TGTGCCAGCAGCTTGTACGGTTCGGGACTAGCGTTGGGGGAGACCCAGTACTTC | CASSLYGSGLALGETQYF
TRBD2 | TRBJ2-3 | 15 | TRBV7-6 | . | TGTGCCAGCAGCCAAAAAGCGGGAGGGTCAGATACGCAGTATTTT | CASSQKAGGSDTQYF
TRBD1 | TRBJ1-4 | 15 | TRBV6-1 | . | TGTGCCAGCAGTACTACCGGGACAGGGAGGGAAAAACTGTTTTTT | CASSTTGTGREKLFF
TRBD2 | TRBJ2-1 | 16 | TRBV28 | . | TGTGCCAGCGGCGGGGTGCGCGGGAGGACCTACAATGAGCAGTTCTTC | CASGGVRGRTYNEQFF
TRBD1 | TRBJ2-7 | 15 | TRBV9 | . | TGTGCCAGCAGCGAGGGGCCGGGACAGGCCTACGAGCAGTACTTC | CASSEGPGQAYEQYF
. | TRBJ1-2 | 16 | TRBV6-5 | . | TGTGCCAGCAGTTACTCCCGGGGACACCCCAGCTATGGCTACACCTTC | CASSYSRGHPSYGYTF
TRBD1 | TRBJ1-1 | 15 | TRBV11-2 | few | TGTGCCAGCAGCTTGGGAGGACAGGGGGCTACTGAAGCTTTCTTT | CASSLGGQGATEAFF
. | TRBJ1-1 | 9 | TRBV9 | . | TGTGCCAGCAGCCCAGAAGCTTTCTTT | CASSPEAFF
. | TRBJ1-1 | 14 | TRBV30 | . | TGTGCCTGGAGTTTGGGGGCCACGAACACTGAAGCTTTCTTT | CAWSLGATNTEAFF
TRBD2 | TRBJ2-1 | 15 | TRBV29-1 | . | TGCAGCGTTGAACCCGGGACTAGCGGGGACAATGAGCAGTTCTTC | CSVEPGTSGDNEQFF
TRBD1 | TRBJ1-4 | 15 | TRBV4-1 | . | TGCGCCAGCAGCCAAGAAAGGGGGCTGAATGAAAAACTGTTTTTT | CASSQERGLNEKLFF
. | TRBJ1-1 | 14 | TRBV18 | . | TGTGCCAGCTCACCAGTATCGGGGAACACTGAAGCTTTCTTT | CASSPVSGNTEAFF
TRBD2 | TRBJ2-1 | 17 | TRBV19 | . | TGTGCCAGTAGTCGGAGAAGAGCGGGAGGTTCGTACAATGAGCAGTTCTTC | CASSRRRAGGSYNEQFF
TRBD1 | TRBJ1-6 | 17 | TRBV7-2 | once | TGTGCCAGCAGCTTGACAGGGGACCTTTACTATAATTCACCCCTCCACTTT | CASSLTGDLYYNSPLHF
TRBD2 | TRBJ2-7 | 17 | TRBV7-9 | . | TGTGCCAGCAGCTTAAGGGGGGCTAGCGGGAGTATATACGAGCAGTACTTC | CASSLRGASGSIYEQYF
. | TRBJ2-2 | 15 | TRBV11-3 | . | TGTGCCAGCAGCCCTGGAGGTCAGAACACCGGGGAGCTGTTTTTT | CASSPGGQNTGELFF
. | TRBJ1-2 | 15 | TRBV11-2 | . | TGTGCCAGCAGCTCTCACCGACAGCCACCCTATGGCTACACCTTC | CASSSHRQPPYGYTF
TRBD2 | TRBJ2-1 | 13 | TRBV19 | few | TGTGCCAGTAGGGGAAGCGGGGACAATGAGCAGTTCTTC | CASRGSGDNEQFF
. | TRBJ2-7 | 15 | TRBV16 | once | TGTGCCAGCAGCCAAACAGGCAGGTGGTCCTACGAGCAGTACTTC | CASSQTGRWSYEQYF
. | TRBJ2-3 | 14 | TRBV29-1 | once | TGCAGCATCGCCCACGGACTCCGCACAGATACGCAGTATTTT | CSIAHGLRTDTQYF
TRBD2 | TRBJ2-1 | 18 | TRBV5-1 | . | TGCGCCAGCAGCCCATCGACTAGCGGGAGGGCCGGCTTTGTTGAGCAGTTCTTC | CASSPSTSGRAGFVEQFF
TRBD1 | TRBJ2-7 | 16 | TRBV5-5 | . | TGTGCCAGCAGCTCCGCTGGGACAGCCCGACCAAACGAGCAGTACTTC | CASSSAGTARPNEQYF
. | TRBJ2-7 | 13 | TRBV5-1 | . | TGCGCCAGCAGCACGCAGGGGAACTACGAGCAGTACTTC | CASSTQGNYEQYF
. | TRBJ1-3 | 15 | TRBV6-5 | . | TGTGCCAGCAGACCGAAGACTTACTCTGGAAACACCATATATTTT | CASRPKTYSGNTIYF
. | TRBJ1-2 | 14 | TRBV19 | . | TGTGCCAGTAGTATAGATCGGTTTAACTATGGCTACACCTTC | CASSIDRFNYGYTF
. | TRBJ1-6 | 18 | TRBV4-2 | . | TGTGCCAGCAGCCAAGATGGGGGAGGGGGGGGCCGTAATTCACCCCTCCACTTT | CASSQDGGGGGRNSPLHF
TRBD1 | TRBJ2-7 | 13 | TRBV7-9 | . | TGTGCCAGCAGCTTCCTGACAGGGCACGAGCAGTACTTC | CASSFLTGHEQYF
TRBD1 | TRBJ1-1 | 12 | TRBV11-2 | . | TGTGCCAGCAGCCCACGACAGGGTAAAGCTTTCTTT | CASSPRQGKAFF
TRBD2 | TRBJ2-3 | 15 | TRBV25-1 | . | TGTGCCAGCGGTCGACTAGCGGCAGGGACAGATACGCAGTATTTT | CASGRLAAGTDTQYF
. | TRBJ2-1 | 13 | TRBV7-2 | . | TGTGCCAGCAGCTTGACTACCTACAATGAGCAGTTCTTC | CASSLTTYNEQFF
TRBD1 | TRBJ1-5 | 15 | TRBV27 | . | TGTGCCAGCAGCTGGACAGGGGCGATTGGACAGCCCCAGCATTTT | CASSWTGAIGQPQHF
TRBD1 | TRBJ1-4 | 15 | TRBV5-1 | . | TGCGCCAGCAGCCGGGGCGGGACAGTTAATGAAAAACTGTTTTTT | CASSRGGTVNEKLFF
TRBD2 | TRBJ2-3 | 16 | TRBV19 | few | TGTGCCAGTAGCCCGGGACTAGCGGTATTTACAGATACGCAGTATTTT | CASSPGLAVFTDTQYF
. | TRBJ1-1 | 16 | TRBV11-1 | . | TGTGCCAGCAGCCACGCCGGGCAGGGCATGAACACTGAAGCTTTCTTT | CASSHAGQGMNTEAFF
. | TRBJ2-1 | 13 | TRBV7-6 | . | TGTGCCAGCAGCTTAGAACAGTACAATGAGCAGTTCTTC | CASSLEQYNEQFF
TRBD2 | TRBJ2-3 | 17 | TRBV18 | . | TGTGCCAGCTCACCACCGGCGGGAGTTAGTAGTGCAGATACGCAGTATTTT | CASSPPAGVSSADTQYF
. | TRBJ2-7 | 14 | TRBV12-5 | few | TGTGCTCTACCGCGGAGAGCGGGCTCCTACGAGCAGTACTTC | CALPRRAGSYEQYF
. | TRBJ1-2 | 9 | TRBV11-3 | . | TGTGAGCTTGCTGGTGGCTACACCTTC | CELAGGYTF
. | TRBJ2-1 | 13 | TRBV30 | . | TGTGCCTGTTCTAGGGGGACGACCTGGGAGCAGTTCTTC | CACSRGTTWEQFF
TRBD1 | TRBJ2-1 | 17 | TRBV10-2 | few | TGCGCCAGCAGTGAGTCCGGACAGGGCCTCTTATACAATGAGCAGTTCTTC | CASSESGQGLLYNEQFF
. | TRBJ2-7 | 11 | TRBV10-2 | . | TGCGCCAGCAGCCCGGAGTACGAGCAGTACTTC | CASSPEYEQYF
TRBD1 | TRBJ1-1 | 13 | TRBV30 | . | TGTGCCTATTCAGGGGGCTGGGCCACTGAAGCTTTCTTT | CAYSGGWATEAFF
TRBD1 | TRBJ1-2 | 13 | TRBV29-1 | . | TGCAGCGCCTCGGACAGGGGATGGGGTGGCTACACCTTC | CSASDRGWGGYTF
TRBD2 | TRBJ2-1 | 14 | TRBV11-2 | few | TGTGCCAGCAGCGGAGGACTAGTCTACAATGAGCAGTTCTTC | CASSGGLVYNEQFF
TRBD2 | TRBJ2-4 | 17 | TRBV11-2 | . | TGTGCCAGCAGTCTGACTAGCGGGGATATAGCCAGAAACATTCAGTACTTC | CASSLTSGDIARNIQYF
. | TRBJ2-1 | 13 | TRBV27 | . | TGTGCCAGCAGCCCCCCCGGGGACAATGAGCAGTTCTTC | CASSPPGDNEQFF
TRBD2 | TRBJ2-7 | 16 | TRBV4-3 | . | TGCGCCAGCAGCCAAGGGAGGGCCGGGGGGTCGTACGAGCAGTACTTC | CASSQGRAGGSYEQYF
. | TRBJ1-1 | 13 | TRBV4-3 | . | TGCGCCAGCAGTCGCGGGGGGAACACTGAAGCTTTCTTT | CASSRGGNTEAFF
. | TRBJ1-1 | 14 | TRBV6-5 | few | TGTGCCAGCAGCCGGACAGTTTTGAACACTGAAGCTTTCTTT | CASSRTVLNTEAFF
. | TRBJ2-7 | 14 | TRBV15 | . | TGTGCCACCAGCCTCCCGAGGGGGTTGGAGGAGCAGTACTTC | CATSLPRGLEEQYF
TRBD2 | TRBJ2-3 | 18 | TRBV5-1 | . | TGCGCCAGCAGCTCATCTAGCGGGGGGGGAGCTAGCACAGATACGCAGTATTTT | CASSSSSGGGASTDTQYF
TRBD1 | TRBJ2-1 | 15 | TRBV30 | . | TGTGCCTGGACCTCCGGACAGGGCCGCTACAATGGGCAGTTCTTC | CAWTSGQGRYNGQFF
TRBD1 | TRBJ1-1 | 13 | TRBV6-1 | few | TGTGCCAGCAGAAAAGGGACAGGGGGAGAAGCTTTCTTT | CASRKGTGGEAFF
. | TRBJ2-2 | 16 | TRBV27 | . | TGTGCCAGCAATAGCGGGACAGGGAGGAACACCGGGGAGCTGTTTTTT | CASNSGTGRNTGELFF
TRBD2 | TRBJ2-1 | 15 | TRBV6-5 | . | TGTGCCAGCAGTTTGTTTGTGGGAGGGCGGAATGAGCAGTTCTTC | CASSLFVGGRNEQFF
. | TRBJ1-2 | 14 | TRBV19 | . | TGTGCCAGTAGCGACCAGGGGTGGAACTATGGCTACACCTTC | CASSDQGWNYGYTF
TRBD1 | TRBJ2-1 | 15 | TRBV18 | . | TGTGCCAGCTCAACGACAGGGCCCTTCAACAATGAGCAGTTCTTC | CASSTTGPFNNEQFF
. | TRBJ1-4 | 13 | TRBV30 | . | TGTGCCTGGAGTGTACAGGGTGCTGAAAAACTGTTTTTT | CAWSVQGAEKLFF
TRBD1 | TRBJ2-5 | 15 | TRBV5-1 | . | TGCGCCAGCAGTTCCGGACAGGCCTTACAAGAGACCCAGTACTTC | CASSSGQALQETQYF
. | TRBJ2-7 | 14 | TRBV30 | . | TGTGCCTGGAGTAGGAGAGGCAGGGATTACGAGCAGTACTTC | CAWSRRGRDYEQYF